This paragraph covers one T cell receptor (beta chain) sequence. This clonotype was counted only a few times. This clone's antigen is unknown. No base qualities exist here, and no much larger clone lies one base off it. The sample originates from a study of vaccination and CD4 T cells after COVID-19 (dated 2022 in TCRdb). With respect to the entire study: Convalescent patients had a positive SARS-CoV-2 result on nasal swab PCR, and of these patients, nine had mild disease and one had severe disease. In the convalescent cohort there were six males and four females, among whom were two Hispanic individuals, seven Caucasians, two Asians and one multiracial person. Participants got two doses of the Pfizer-BioNTech BNT162b2 vaccine (n=8) or two doses of the Moderna mRNA-1273 vaccine (n=2). Post-COVID blood samples from convalescent patients were collected a median of around 110 days after diagnosis, with a range of about 30 to 170 days. The time from the second vaccine dose to post-vaccine blood sampling had a median of around 72 days and ranged from about 14 to 250 days. For stimulating the cultures, overlapping spike peptide pools were used, derived from SARS-CoV-2 as well as from the common cold coronaviruses HCoV-NL63, HCoV-OC43 and HCoV-229E. Control cultures received a CEFX viral epitope pool as the positive control, an HIV-1 Nef peptide pool as the negative control, or no peptide. In roughly 10 COVID-19 convalescent patients and several infection-naive healthy vaccine recipients, the spike-specific CD4+ TCR repertoire before mRNA vaccination was compared with the repertoire after mRNA vaccination.

Study-wide findings and limitations: Of the vaccine-specific clones in convalescent patients, 304 of 307, or nearly all, reacted only to SARS-CoV-2 spike and did not cross-react with common cold coronaviruses. In convalescent patients, a median 86.3% of post-vaccine SARS-CoV-2-reactive clones were detected only after vaccination, and vaccine-specific priming was suggested by this finding. Only a relatively small number of convalescent patients were included in the study, and early timepoints following natural infection were not analyzed. Although the median number of SARS-CoV-2-reactive clonotypes went up from some 23 after infection to 35 to 40 after vaccination, the increase was not significant.

Library prep was done by PCR. TCR sequencing of DNA from cultured CD4+ T cells used the Oncomine TCR Beta short-read assay at the Johns Hopkins FTIC core. The QIAamp micro DNA kit was used to extract genomic DNA from the cultured CD4+ T cells. Oncomine TCR Beta libraries made from cultured CD4+ T cells were pooled using unique dual indexes and sequenced on an Illumina iSeq 100. On the study's bioinformatics: Non-productive sequences were removed, and CDR3s not starting with C, not ending with F or W, or shorter than 7 amino acids were discarded. The MANAFEST web application was used to identify antigen-specific clonotypes by comparing peptide-stimulated wells against reference wells and other culture wells. An FDR below 0.05, an odds ratio above 5, and a productive frequency above 0.1% in at least two of three replicate wells were required for clones to be considered positive. Clonotypes that were significantly expanded in both SARS-CoV-2 spike wells and at least one common cold coronavirus spike condition were defined as cross-reactive. CDR3 homology was assessed with Levenshtein distances (stringdist) and unrooted phylogenetic trees (ape) in R version 3.6.1. TCRdb trimmed public reads at Q25 via fastp, called clones via MiXCR and kept in-frame beta chains. Each CDR3 protein appears once, grouped with its most common genes and DNA. The V and J calls here are based on TCRdb, not the publication. The table for this sample lists about 8,600 distinct CDR3 sequences; approximately 60% of them were counted only once. The biggest ten clones account for about 15% of the sample.

The treatment or condition label on this specimen signifies: approximately nine-day PBMC culture with coronavirus spike peptide pools or control peptides (ViraFEST assay). To expand antigen-specific T cells with peptide pools and then pick out the expanded clonotypes through TCR sequencing, the study relied on the ViraFEST assay. The convalescent patients' positive SARS-CoV-2 PCR tests were from March to December 2020, which was before the Alpha, Beta and Delta variants emerged in the United States. PBMCs were cultured at 1.5 million to 2 million per well in IMDM supplemented with roughly 5% human AB serum and roughly 10 IU/ml IL-2, with around 10 ug/ml peptide pools added. Half of the culture medium was replaced with fresh IL-2-containing medium on days 3 and 7. After 10 days of culture, CD4+ T cells were isolated by negative selection using the EasySep CD4+ T cell isolation kit. Ficoll-Paque Plus gradient centrifugation was used to isolate PBMCs from whole blood, and the isolated PBMCs were then either used fresh or cryopreserved at -140C. Each culture condition was generally run in triplicate wells.

Based on the germline V gene (reference sequence), the CDR1 and CDR2 sequences are DFQATT and SNEGSKA. V is cut by 5 bases and J by 0 bases, and the space between the germline ends is 10 bases. From the cysteine through the phenylalanine, the CDR3 covers 13 amino acids. The DNA shown is the 39-base CDR3, in frame from base 1. This specimen consisted of cultured CD4+ T cells from blood, obtained after SARS-CoV-2 vaccination. Rearrangement joined TRBV20-1 to TRBJ1-1; tentative D gene TRBD1, with 5 bases matching. The sequence was obtained from a human donor with COVID-19. The sequence in DNA is TGCAGTGCTCCCCGAGGGGTGAACACTGAAGCTTTCTTT. Its coded protein is CSAPRGVNTEAFF.